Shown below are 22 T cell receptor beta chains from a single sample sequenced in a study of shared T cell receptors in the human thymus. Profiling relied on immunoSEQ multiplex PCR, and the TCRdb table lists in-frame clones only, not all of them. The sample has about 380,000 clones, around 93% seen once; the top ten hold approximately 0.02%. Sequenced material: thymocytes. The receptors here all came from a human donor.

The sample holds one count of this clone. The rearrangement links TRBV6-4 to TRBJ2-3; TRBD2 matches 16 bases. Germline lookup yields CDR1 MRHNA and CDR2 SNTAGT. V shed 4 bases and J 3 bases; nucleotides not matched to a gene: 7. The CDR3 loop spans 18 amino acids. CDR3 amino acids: CASSAGTSGRAETDTQYF. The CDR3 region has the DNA TGTGCCAGCAGTGCCGGGACTAGCGGGAGGGCCGAGACAGATACGCAGTATTTT.

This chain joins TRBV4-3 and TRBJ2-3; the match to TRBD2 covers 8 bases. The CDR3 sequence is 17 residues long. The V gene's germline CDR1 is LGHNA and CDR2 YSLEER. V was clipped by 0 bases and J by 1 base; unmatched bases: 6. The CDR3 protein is CASSQDGTRGCTDTQYF. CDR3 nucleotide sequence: TGCGCCAGCAGCCAAGATGGGACTAGAGGGTGCACAGATACGCAGTATTTT.

CDR3 sequence reads: CAWSVAGGFYNEQFF. CDR3 coding DNA: TGTGCCTGGAGTGTAGCGGGAGGATTCTACAATGAGCAGTTCTTC. The chain couples TRBV30 to TRBJ2-1, with TRBD2 identical over 9 bases. CDR1 and CDR2 from the germline V gene are GTSNPN and SVGIG (reference sequence). V lost 0 bases and J lost 3; bases outside the gene matches: 3. This CDR3 comprises 15 residues.

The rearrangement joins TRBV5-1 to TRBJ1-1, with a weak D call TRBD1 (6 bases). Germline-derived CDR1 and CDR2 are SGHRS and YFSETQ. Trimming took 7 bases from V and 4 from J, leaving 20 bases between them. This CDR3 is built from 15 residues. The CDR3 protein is CASQRFRDKSTEAFF. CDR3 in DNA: TGCGCCAGCCAGCGATTCCGGGACAAAAGCACTGAAGCTTTCTTT.

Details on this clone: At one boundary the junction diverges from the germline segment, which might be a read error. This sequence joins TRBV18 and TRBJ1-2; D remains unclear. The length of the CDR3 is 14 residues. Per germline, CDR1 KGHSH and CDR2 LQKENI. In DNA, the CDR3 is TGTGCCAGCTCACCAACGGAAGGGCCGACCCTAGACGCCTTC. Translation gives CASSPTEGPTLDAF. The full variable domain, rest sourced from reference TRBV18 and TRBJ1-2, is NAGVMQNPRHLVRRRGQEARLRCSPMKGHSHVYWYRQLPEEGLKFMVYLQKENIIDESGMPKERFSAEFPKEGPSILRIQQVVRGDSAAYFCASSPTEGPTLDAFGSGTRLTVV.

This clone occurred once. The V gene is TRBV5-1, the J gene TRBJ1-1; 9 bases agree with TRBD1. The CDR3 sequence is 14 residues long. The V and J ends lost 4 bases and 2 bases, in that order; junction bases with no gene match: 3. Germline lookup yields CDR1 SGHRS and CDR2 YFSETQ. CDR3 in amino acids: CASSEGQGNTEAFF. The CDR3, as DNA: TGCGCCAGCAGCGAGGGACAGGGCAACACTGAAGCTTTCTTT.

The CDR3 bases are TGTGCCAGCAGTTTCAAACTTTGGGCTAGCGGGAGGGCCTCGCCGGGTGAGCAGTTCTTC. Translating it yields CASSFKLWASGRASPGEQFF. The gene calls are TRBV28 and TRBJ2-1; 12 bases align to TRBD2. The CDR3 has 20 residues. Germline V gene sequence: CDR1 MDHEN, CDR2 SYDVKM. Trimming removed 3 bases from V and 9 bases from J; junction bases left unmatched: 21.

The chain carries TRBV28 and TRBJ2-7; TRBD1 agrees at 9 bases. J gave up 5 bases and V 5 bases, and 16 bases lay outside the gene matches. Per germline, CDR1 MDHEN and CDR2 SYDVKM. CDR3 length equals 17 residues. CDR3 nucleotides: TGTGCCAGCAGTCGGGACAGGGAAACTTTTCCGGGGGACGAGCAGTACTTC. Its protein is CASSRDRETFPGDEQYF.

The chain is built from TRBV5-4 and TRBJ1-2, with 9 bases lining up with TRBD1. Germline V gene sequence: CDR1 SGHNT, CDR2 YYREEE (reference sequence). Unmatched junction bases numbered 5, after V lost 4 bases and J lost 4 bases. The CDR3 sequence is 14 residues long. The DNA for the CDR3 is TGTGCCAGCAGCCCCCGGGACAGGGTCTATGGCTACACCTTC. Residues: CASSPRDRVYGYTF.

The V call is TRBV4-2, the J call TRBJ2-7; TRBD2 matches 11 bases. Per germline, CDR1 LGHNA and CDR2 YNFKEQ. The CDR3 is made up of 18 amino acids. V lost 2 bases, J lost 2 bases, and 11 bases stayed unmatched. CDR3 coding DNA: TGTGCCAGCAGCCAACCCTTACTAGCGGGAGAAGGAGCCTACGAGCAGTACTTC. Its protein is CASSQPLLAGEGAYEQYF.

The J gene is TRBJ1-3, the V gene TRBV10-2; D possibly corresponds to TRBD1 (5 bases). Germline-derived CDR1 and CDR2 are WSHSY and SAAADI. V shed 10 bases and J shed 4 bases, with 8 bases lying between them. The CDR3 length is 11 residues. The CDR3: CATGYGNTIYF. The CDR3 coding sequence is TGCGCCACAGGGTACGGAAACACCATATATTTT.

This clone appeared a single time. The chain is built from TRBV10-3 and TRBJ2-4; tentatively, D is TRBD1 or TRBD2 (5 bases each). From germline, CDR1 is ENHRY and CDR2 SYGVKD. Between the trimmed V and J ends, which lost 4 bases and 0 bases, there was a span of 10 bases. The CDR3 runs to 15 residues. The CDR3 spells CAISGRDLAKNIQYF. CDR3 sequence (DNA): TGTGCCATCAGTGGCCGGGACCTAGCCAAAAACATTCAGTACTTC.

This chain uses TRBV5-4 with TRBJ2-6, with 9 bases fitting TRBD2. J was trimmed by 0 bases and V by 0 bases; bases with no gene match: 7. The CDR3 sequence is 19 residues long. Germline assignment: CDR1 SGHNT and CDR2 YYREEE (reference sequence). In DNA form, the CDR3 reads TGTGCCAGCAGCTTGGGGGAGACTAGCGGTAGCTCTGGGGCCAACGTCCTGACTTTC. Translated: CASSLGETSGSSGANVLTF.

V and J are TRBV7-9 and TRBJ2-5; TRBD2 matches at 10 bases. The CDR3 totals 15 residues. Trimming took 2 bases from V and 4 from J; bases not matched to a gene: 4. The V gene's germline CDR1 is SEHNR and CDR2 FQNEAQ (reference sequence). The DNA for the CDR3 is TGTGCCAGCAGCTTACTAGCGGGAGCAGCAGAGACCCAGTACTTC. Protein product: CASSLLAGAAETQYF.

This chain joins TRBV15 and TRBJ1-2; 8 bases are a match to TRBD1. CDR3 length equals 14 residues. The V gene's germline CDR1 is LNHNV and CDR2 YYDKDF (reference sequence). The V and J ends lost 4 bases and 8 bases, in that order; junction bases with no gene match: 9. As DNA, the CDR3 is TGTGCCACCAGCAAGACCAGGGGGCCGCGGGGCTACACCTTC. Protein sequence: CATSKTRGPRGYTF. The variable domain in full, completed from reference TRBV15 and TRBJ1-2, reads DAMVIQNPRYQVTQFGKPVTLSCSQTLNHNVMYWYQQKSSQAPKLLFHYYDKDFNNEADTPDNFQSRRPNTSFCFLDIRSPGLGDTAMYLCATSKTRGPRGYTFGSGTRLTVV.

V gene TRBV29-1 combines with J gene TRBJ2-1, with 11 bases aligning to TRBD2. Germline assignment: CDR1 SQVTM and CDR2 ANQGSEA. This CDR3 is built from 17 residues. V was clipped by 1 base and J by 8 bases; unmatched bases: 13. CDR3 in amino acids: CSVEGGSGRALSDEQFF. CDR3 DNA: TGCAGCGTTGAAGGGGGTAGCGGGAGGGCATTGAGCGATGAGCAGTTCTTC.

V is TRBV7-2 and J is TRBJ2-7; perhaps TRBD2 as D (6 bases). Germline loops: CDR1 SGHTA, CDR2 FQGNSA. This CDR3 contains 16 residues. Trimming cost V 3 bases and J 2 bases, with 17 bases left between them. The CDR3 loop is CASSFNVPSDAYEQYF. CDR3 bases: TGTGCCAGCAGCTTTAACGTCCCTAGCGATGCCTACGAGCAGTACTTC.

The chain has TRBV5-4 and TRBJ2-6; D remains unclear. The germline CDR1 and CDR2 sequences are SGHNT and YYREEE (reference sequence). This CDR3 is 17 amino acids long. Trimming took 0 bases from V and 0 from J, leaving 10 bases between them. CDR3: CASSLVLRVSGANVLTF. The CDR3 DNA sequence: TGTGCCAGCAGCTTGGTCCTACGGGTCTCTGGGGCCAACGTCCTGACTTTC.

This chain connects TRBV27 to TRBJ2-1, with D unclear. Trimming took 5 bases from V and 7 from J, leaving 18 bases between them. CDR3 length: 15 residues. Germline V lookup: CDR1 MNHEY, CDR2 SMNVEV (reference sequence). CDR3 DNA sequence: TGTGCCAGCAGTCCTCGTCAGGACGTGCAAAATGAGCAGTTCTTC. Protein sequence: CASSPRQDVQNEQFF.

The CDR3 reads CASFRDPYEQYF. Here the CDR3 DNA reads TGTGCCAGCTTCAGGGACCCCTACGAGCAGTACTTC. The V and J genes are TRBV28 and TRBJ2-7; either TRBD1 or TRBD2 may supply D (5 bases each). CDR3 length: 12 amino acids. Germline V gene data show CDR1 as MDHEN and CDR2 as SYDVKM. The V and J ends lost 8 bases and 2 bases respectively, with 10 bases between them.

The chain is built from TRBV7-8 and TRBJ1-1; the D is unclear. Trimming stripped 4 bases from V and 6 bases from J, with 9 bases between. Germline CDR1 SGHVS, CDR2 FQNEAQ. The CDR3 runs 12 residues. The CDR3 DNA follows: TGTGCCAGCAGCTCTAGGCGTGCTGAAGCTTTCTTT. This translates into CASSSRRAEAFF.

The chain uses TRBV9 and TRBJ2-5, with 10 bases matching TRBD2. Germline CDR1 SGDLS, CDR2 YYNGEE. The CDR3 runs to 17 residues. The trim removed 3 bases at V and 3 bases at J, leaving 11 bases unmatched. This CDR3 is CASSASTLAGSKETQYF. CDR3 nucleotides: TGTGCCAGCAGCGCCTCTACACTAGCGGGGTCAAAAGAGACCCAGTACTTC.